One and the same sample provided the 2 T cell receptor beta chains below, sequenced in a study of blood T cell repertoires in COVID-19. The table came from immunoSEQ multiplex PCR; TCRdb's copy has only in-frame clones and leaves some out. The table records roughly 100,000 clones, around 84% of them present only once. The sequencing input was peripheral blood. All receptors derive from a human donor in a cohort sampled during active COVID-19.

The chain is built from TRBV6-1 and TRBJ2-2, with D perhaps TRBD1 (6 bases). This CDR3 comprises 15 residues. CDR1 is MNHNS, CDR2 SASEGT, per germline. V was trimmed by 0 bases and J by 8 bases, leaving 13 bases between them. For the CDR3, the DNA is TGTGCCAGCAGTGAAGCGTCCTGGGGGACAGGGGAGCTGTTTTTT. This codes for CASSEASWGTGELFF.

There are a few counts of this clone. This chain connects TRBV5-3 to TRBJ1-5; tentative D call: TRBD1 (6 bases). TRBV5-3 is noted as an ORF with a role that remains uncertain. This CDR3 is built from 16 residues. V was cut by 1 base and J by 5 bases, with 16 bases left in between. This CDR3 is CARSLTRRGWDQPQHF. The CDR3, as DNA: TGTGCCAGAAGCTTGACCCGCAGGGGATGGGATCAGCCCCAGCATTTT.